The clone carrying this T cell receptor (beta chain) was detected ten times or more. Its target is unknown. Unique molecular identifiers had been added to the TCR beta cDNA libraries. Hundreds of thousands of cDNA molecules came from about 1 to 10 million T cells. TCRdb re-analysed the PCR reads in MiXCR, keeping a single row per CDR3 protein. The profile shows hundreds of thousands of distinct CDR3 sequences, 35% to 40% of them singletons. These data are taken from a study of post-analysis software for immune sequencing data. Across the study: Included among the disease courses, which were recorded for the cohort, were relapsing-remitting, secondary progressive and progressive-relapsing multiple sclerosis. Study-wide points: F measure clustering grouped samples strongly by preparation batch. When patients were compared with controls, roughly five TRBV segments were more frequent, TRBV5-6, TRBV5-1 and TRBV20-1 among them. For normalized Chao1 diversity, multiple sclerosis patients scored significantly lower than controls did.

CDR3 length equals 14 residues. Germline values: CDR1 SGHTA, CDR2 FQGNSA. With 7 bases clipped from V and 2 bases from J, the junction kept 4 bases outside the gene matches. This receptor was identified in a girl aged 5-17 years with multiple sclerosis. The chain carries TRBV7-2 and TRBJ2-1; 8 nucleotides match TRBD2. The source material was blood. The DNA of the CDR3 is TGTGCCAGCATAAGTAGCGGGACCTACAATGAGCAGTTCTTC. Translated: CASISSGTYNEQFF. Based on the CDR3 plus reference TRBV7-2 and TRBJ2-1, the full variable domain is GAGVSQSPSNKVTEKGKDVELRCDPISGHTALYWYRQSLGQGLEFLIYFQGNSAPDKSGLPSDRFSAERTGGSVSTLTIQRTQQEDSAVYLCASISSGTYNEQFFGPGTRLTVL.